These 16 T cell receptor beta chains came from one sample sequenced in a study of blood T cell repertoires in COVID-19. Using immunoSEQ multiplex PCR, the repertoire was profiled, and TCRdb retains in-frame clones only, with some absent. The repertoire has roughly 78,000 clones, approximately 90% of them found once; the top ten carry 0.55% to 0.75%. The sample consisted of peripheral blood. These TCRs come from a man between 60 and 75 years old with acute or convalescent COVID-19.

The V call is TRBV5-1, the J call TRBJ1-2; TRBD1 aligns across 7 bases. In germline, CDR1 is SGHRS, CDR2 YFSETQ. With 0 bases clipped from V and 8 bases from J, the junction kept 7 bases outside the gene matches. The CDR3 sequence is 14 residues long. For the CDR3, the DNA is TGCGCCAGCAGCTTGGCAAGGGGGCATGAGGGCTACACCTTC. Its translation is CASSLARGHEGYTF.

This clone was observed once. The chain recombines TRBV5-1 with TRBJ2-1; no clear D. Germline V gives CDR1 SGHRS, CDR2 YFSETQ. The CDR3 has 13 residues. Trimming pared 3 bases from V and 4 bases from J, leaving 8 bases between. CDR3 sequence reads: CASSYSSYNEQFF. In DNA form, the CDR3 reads TGCGCCAGCAGCTACAGCAGTTACAATGAGCAGTTCTTC.

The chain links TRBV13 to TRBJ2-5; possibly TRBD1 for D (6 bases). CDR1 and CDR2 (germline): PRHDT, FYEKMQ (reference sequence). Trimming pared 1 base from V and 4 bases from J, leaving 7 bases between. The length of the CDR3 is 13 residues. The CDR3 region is CASSLARGETQYF. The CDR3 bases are TGTGCCAGCAGCTTAGCCAGGGGAGAGACCCAGTACTTC.

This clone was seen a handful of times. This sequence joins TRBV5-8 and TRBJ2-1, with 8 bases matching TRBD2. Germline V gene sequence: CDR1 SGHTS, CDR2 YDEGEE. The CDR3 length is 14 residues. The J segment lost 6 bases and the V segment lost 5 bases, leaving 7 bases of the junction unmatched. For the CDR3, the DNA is TGTGCCAGCAGGGGGACTAGATCAACCAATGAGCAGTTCTTC. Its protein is CASRGTRSTNEQFF.

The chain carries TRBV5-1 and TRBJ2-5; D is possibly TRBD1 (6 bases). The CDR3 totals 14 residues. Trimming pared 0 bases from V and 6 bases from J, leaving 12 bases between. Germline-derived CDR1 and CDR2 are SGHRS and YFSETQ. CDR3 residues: CASSLEGTTKTQYF. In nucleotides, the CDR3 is TGCGCCAGCAGCTTGGAGGGGACAACGAAGACCCAGTACTTC.

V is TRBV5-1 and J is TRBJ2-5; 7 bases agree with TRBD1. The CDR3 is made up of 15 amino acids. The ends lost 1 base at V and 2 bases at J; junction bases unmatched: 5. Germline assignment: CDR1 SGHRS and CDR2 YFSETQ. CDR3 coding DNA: TGCGCCAGCAGCTTGTACGGGACAGCTCAAGAGACCCAGTACTTC. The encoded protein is CASSLYGTAQETQYF.

CDR3 loop: CASSRMADGGDGYTF. The CDR3 DNA sequence: TGTGCCAGCAGTCGTATGGCAGACGGCGGCGATGGCTACACCTTC. The chain recombines TRBV6-6 with TRBJ1-2, with D hard to call. From germline, CDR1 is MNHNY and CDR2 SVGAGI (reference sequence). The CDR3 runs to 15 residues. V was shortened by 5 bases and J by 6 bases, with 19 bases between the two germline ends.

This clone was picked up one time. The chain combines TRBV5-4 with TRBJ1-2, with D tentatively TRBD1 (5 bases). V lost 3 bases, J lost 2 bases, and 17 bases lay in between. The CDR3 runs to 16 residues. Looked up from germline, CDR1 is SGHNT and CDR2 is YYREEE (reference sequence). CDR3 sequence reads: CASSSGEVRANYGYTF. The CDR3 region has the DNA TGTGCCAGCAGCTCGGGTGAGGTCAGGGCCAACTATGGCTACACCTTC.

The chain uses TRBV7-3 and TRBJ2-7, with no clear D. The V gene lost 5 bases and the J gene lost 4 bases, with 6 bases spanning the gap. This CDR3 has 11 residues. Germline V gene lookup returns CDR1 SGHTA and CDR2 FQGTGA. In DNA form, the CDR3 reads TGTGCCAGCAGCCCGGAGTACGAGCAGTACTTC. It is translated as CASSPEYEQYF.

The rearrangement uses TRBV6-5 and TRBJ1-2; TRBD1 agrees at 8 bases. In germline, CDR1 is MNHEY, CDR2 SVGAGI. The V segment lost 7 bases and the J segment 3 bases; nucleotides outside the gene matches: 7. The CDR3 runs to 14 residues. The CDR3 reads CASTRGRVDYGYTF. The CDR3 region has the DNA TGTGCCAGCACCAGGGGGCGGGTTGACTATGGCTACACCTTC.

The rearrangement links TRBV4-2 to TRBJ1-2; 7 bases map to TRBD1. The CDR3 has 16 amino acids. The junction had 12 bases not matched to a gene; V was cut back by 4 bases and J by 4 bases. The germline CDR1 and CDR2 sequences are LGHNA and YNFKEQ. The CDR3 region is CASSPLLQGEPYGYTF. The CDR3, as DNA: TGTGCCAGCAGCCCCCTCCTTCAGGGGGAGCCCTATGGCTACACCTTC.

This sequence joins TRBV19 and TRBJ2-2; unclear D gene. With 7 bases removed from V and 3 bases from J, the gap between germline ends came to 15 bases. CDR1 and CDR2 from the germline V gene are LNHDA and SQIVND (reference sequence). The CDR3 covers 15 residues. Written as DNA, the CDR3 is TGTGCCAGTACGAGAGATGGCGGCTACACCGGGGAGCTGTTTTTT. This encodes CASTRDGGYTGELFF.

This CDR3 reads CASSLFGTSGSSDTQYF. CDR3 DNA sequence: TGCGCCAGCAGCTTGTTCGGGACTAGCGGGTCCTCAGATACGCAGTATTTT. The rearrangement joins TRBV5-1 to TRBJ2-3; 12 bases agree with TRBD2. V was pared by 1 base and J by 4 bases, with 7 bases of the junction left unmatched. Germline V gene data show CDR1 as SGHRS and CDR2 as YFSETQ. The CDR3 is 17 residues long.

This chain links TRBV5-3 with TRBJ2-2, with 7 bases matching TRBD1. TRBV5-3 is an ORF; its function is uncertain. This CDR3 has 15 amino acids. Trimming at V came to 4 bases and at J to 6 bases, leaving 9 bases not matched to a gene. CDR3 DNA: TGTGCCAGAAGCCCCCGACAGGGAATGGCCGGGGAGCTGTTTTTT. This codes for CARSPRQGMAGELFF.

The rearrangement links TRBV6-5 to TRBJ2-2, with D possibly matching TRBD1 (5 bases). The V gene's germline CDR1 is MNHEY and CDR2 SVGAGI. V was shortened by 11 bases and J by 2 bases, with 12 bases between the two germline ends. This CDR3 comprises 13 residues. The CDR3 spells CASRAINTGELFF. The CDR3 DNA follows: TGTGCCTCCAGGGCTATCAACACCGGGGAGCTGTTTTTT.

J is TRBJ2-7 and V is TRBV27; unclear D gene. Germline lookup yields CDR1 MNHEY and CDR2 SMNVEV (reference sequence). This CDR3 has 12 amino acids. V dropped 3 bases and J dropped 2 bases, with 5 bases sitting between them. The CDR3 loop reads CASSFSPYEQYF. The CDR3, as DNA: TGTGCCAGCAGTTTTAGTCCCTACGAGCAGTACTTC.